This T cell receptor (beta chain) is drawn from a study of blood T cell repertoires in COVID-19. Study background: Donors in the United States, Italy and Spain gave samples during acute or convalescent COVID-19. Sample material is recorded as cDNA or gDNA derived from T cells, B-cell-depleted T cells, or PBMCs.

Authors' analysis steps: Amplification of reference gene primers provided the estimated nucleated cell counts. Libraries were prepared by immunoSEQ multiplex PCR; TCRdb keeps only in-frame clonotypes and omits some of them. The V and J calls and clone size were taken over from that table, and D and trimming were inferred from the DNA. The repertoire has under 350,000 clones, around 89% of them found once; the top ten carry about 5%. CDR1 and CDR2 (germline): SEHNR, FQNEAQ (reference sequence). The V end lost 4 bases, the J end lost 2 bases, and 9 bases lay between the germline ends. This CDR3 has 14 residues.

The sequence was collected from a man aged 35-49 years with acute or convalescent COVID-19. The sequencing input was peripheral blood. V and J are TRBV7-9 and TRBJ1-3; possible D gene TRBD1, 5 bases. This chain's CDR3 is CASSSQAPGNTIYF. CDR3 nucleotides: TGTGCCAGCAGCTCACAGGCTCCTGGAAACACCATATATTTT.